What follows describes a single T cell receptor beta chain. Its antigen is still unknown. No quality values exist for individual bases; no much larger clone is one base distant. Its CDR3 holds 17 amino acids, cysteine through phenylalanine. The sequence is cut down to CDR3 DNA, 51 bases in frame from base 1. Here V drops 0 bases and J drops 1 base, and the junction holds 10 bases not matched to any gene. For CDR1 and CDR2, the germline V gene lists SGHRS and YFSETQ. TCRbeta CDR3 regions were amplified from genomic DNA by means of the immunoSEQ Assay, a bias-controlled multiplex PCR. The authors' analysis ran thus. The number of nucleated cells in each sample was estimated from the amplification of reference gene primers within the assay. To quantify the absolute abundance of each unique TCRbeta CDR3 rearrangement, sequence reads were collapsed and filtered. For each sample, productive Simpson clonality was calculated by taking the square root of Simpson's diversity index across productive rearrangements. TCRdb stores this immuneACCESS table with in-frame sequences only. Part of the clones is absent; in the studies checked, under half of the shortfall reflects unresolved V genes, and no reason is known for the rest. V, J and clone size are those of that table, while D and trimming were read from the DNA. This sample comprises some 62,000 clones, 70% to 90% of them detected only once. The ten largest make up approximately 3.5% of the sample.

This sample is drawn from a study of blood T cell repertoires in COVID-19 (dated by TCRdb to about 2020). Study-level background: Samples covering the acute and convalescent phases of COVID-19 were provided by collaborators in the United States, Italy and Spain. HLA class I and class II types, where available, came from metadata supplied by the sample provider rather than from assay-based typing. The repertoires were made available in a free public database intended to serve as a resource for research on the immune response to SARS-CoV-2. A de-identified subject ID, COVID-19 status, age in years and sex were almost always included in the sample metadata. The prospective study material was composed of cDNA or gDNA derived from T cells, B-cell-depleted T cells, or PBMCs. Samples came from the ongoing ImmuneRACE study (first 160 participants) plus 1,254 subjects from 6 global collaborators. Subjects who had been exposed to COVID-19, were actively infected with it, or had recovered from it provided the deeply sampled blood TCRbeta repertoires that made up the dataset. What the research found in general, with its limitations: The quantity of clinical and demographic metadata differed by source and by participant and was supplied without curation.

In the prospective study, participants were roughly 18 to 95 years old, resided in fewer than 25 geographic areas of the United States, and were enrolled through a virtual design. In the prospective study, participants were assigned to cohorts based on the clinical history participants reported in a screening survey and a study questionnaire. In the prospective study, mobile phlebotomists collected whole blood, serum and a nasopharyngeal or oropharyngeal swab from each participant. Participants in the prospective study had the option to provide additional blood draws and questionnaires over a roughly two-month period. Before DNA extraction, blood samples from the prospective study were shipped at room temperature or frozen.

The clonotype was recovered from a woman aged 40 to 49 with acute COVID-19. Sequenced material: PBMCs or T cells enriched from blood (not recorded which). The chain links TRBV5-1 with TRBJ2-7; 7 central bases correspond to TRBD1. The CDR3 has the sequence CASSLVPTGVVSYEQYF. The base sequence is TGCGCCAGCAGCTTGGTTCCCACAGGGGTTGTGTCCTACGAGCAGTACTTC.